Listed below are T cell receptor beta chains from one sample, sequenced in a study of blood T cell repertoires in COVID-19. Repertoires were generated with immunoSEQ multiplex PCR, while TCRdb's copy carries only in-frame clones and drops some. This sample has approximately 56,000 clones, with about four fifths found just once. Sequenced: peripheral blood. The receptors stem from a man aged 65 to 79 with active COVID-19. Both conserved end residues are part of each CDR3. D genes are given only for firm matches. A clone size is listed for some rows: how often the clone was seen (once, few, many), or a class if it is expanded.

TRBJ1-4 | TRBV7-2 | . | TRBD1 | 16 | CASSLGGTGRGEKLFF | TGTGCCAGCAGCTTAGGTGGGACAGGGCGAGGTGAAAAACTGTTTTTT
TRBJ1-5 | TRBV19 | . | . | 15 | CASSKRDGYNQPQHF | TGTGCCAGTAGTAAGCGAGACGGATACAATCAGCCCCAGCATTTT
TRBJ2-7 | TRBV5-1 | . | TRBD2 | 16 | CASSLTTTSGGREQYF | TGCGCCAGCAGCTTAACCACCACTAGCGGGGGCCGTGAGCAGTACTTC
TRBJ2-1 | TRBV6-5 | . | . | 13 | CASSYLRDTEQFF | TGTGCCAGCAGTTACCTCCGGGACACCGAGCAGTTCTTC
TRBJ2-7 | TRBV5-6 | . | TRBD1 | 15 | CASSSRTGFRYEQYF | TGTGCCAGCAGCTCAAGGACAGGATTCCGCTACGAGCAGTACTTC
TRBJ2-4 | TRBV5-1 | . | . | 17 | CASSLEEGGFAKNIQYF | TGCGCCAGCAGCTTGGAGGAGGGCGGTTTTGCCAAAAACATTCAGTACTTC
TRBJ1-2 | TRBV5-8 | . | TRBD1 | 15 | CASSLGWGQGQGYTF | TGTGCCAGCAGCTTGGGGTGGGGACAGGGACAAGGCTACACCTTC
TRBJ1-1 | TRBV30 | . | . | 12 | CALGGVNTEAFF | TGTGCCTTAGGGGGGGTGAACACTGAAGCTTTCTTT
TRBJ2-2 | TRBV7-3 | . | TRBD1 | 16 | CASSSRTGSNTGELFF | TGTGCCAGCAGCTCCCGGACAGGCTCGAACACCGGGGAGCTGTTTTTT
TRBJ2-7 | TRBV6-5 | . | . | 14 | CASRTQVPPYEQYF | TGTGCCAGCAGAACCCAGGTGCCCCCCTACGAGCAGTACTTC
TRBJ1-2 | TRBV21-1 | once | . | 15 | CASSKDRDRDYGYTF | TGTGCCAGCAGCAAGGACCGGGACAGGGATTATGGCTACACCTTC
TRBJ2-4 | TRBV5-5 | . | . | 15 | CASSLAGIAKNIQYF | TGTGCCAGCAGCTTGGCGGGGATAGCCAAAAACATTCAGTACTTC
TRBJ2-4 | TRBV29-1 | . | TRBD1 | 15 | CSVEGYRGSGNIQYF | TGCAGCGTTGAGGGCTACAGGGGATCGGGAAACATTCAGTACTTC
TRBJ2-7 | TRBV18 | few | . | 13 | CASSPKAGFEQYF | TGTGCCAGCTCACCAAAAGCAGGGTTCGAGCAGTACTTC
TRBJ1-4 | TRBV19 | once | . | 14 | CASSTPRGGRKLFF | TGTGCCAGTAGTACGCCCCGGGGGGGGCGGAAACTGTTTTTT
TRBJ2-5 | TRBV14 | . | . | 14 | CASSQDRGQETQYF | TGTGCCAGCAGCCAAGATCGGGGGCAAGAGACCCAGTACTTC
TRBJ2-2 | TRBV11-2 | . | TRBD2 | 17 | CASSLALAGANTGELFF | TGTGCCAGCAGCTTAGCACTAGCGGGGGCGAACACCGGGGAGCTGTTTTTT
TRBJ1-1 | TRBV18 | . | TRBD1 | 15 | CASSTTQGVNTEAFF | TGTGCCAGCTCAACCACACAGGGGGTGAACACTGAAGCTTTCTTT
TRBJ2-2 | TRBV5-1 | . | TRBD1 | 16 | CASSLVGQANTGELFF | TGCGCCAGCAGCTTGGTAGGACAGGCGAACACCGGGGAGCTGTTTTTT
TRBJ2-3 | TRBV9 | . | TRBD1 | 15 | CASSMRQGGTDTQYF | TGTGCCAGCAGCATGCGACAGGGTGGCACAGATACGCAGTATTTT
TRBJ1-4 | TRBV5-1 | . | . | 13 | CASSSTLNEKLFF | TGCGCCAGCAGCTCTACGCTAAATGAAAAACTGTTTTTT
TRBJ1-3 | TRBV29-1 | . | TRBD1 | 12 | CSATGTGNTIYF | TGCAGCGCGACAGGGACGGGAAACACCATATATTTT
TRBJ2-4 | TRBV9 | . | TRBD1 | 15 | CASSAGTGNVDIQYF | TGTGCCAGCAGCGCCGGGACAGGGAATGTCGACATTCAGTACTTC
TRBJ2-5 | TRBV6-5 | . | . | 13 | CASGTTKVETQYF | TGTGCCTCGGGGACAACTAAAGTGGAGACCCAGTACTTC
TRBJ2-2 | TRBV18 | . | TRBD1 | 17 | CASSPPQGAMNTGELFF | TGTGCCAGCTCACCGCCTCAGGGGGCGATGAACACCGGGGAGCTGTTTTTT
TRBJ1-2 | TRBV18 | . | TRBD1 | 12 | CASYPGQGSYTF | TGTGCCAGCTATCCGGGACAGGGGTCCTACACCTTC
TRBJ2-3 | TRBV13 | . | TRBD2 | 17 | CASSSELSGGSTDTQYF | TGTGCCAGCAGCTCCGAACTTAGCGGGGGGAGCACAGATACGCAGTATTTT
TRBJ1-5 | TRBV19 | . | . | 16 | CASSINNPGGNQPQHF | TGTGCCAGTAGTATTAACAACCCCGGGGGCAATCAGCCCCAGCATTTT
TRBJ2-3 | TRBV7-7 | . | TRBD1 | 14 | CASSLDRGTDTQYF | TGTGCCAGCTCATTGGACAGGGGCACAGATACGCAGTATTTT
TRBJ1-3 | TRBV6-5 | . | TRBD1 | 15 | CASILSGGSGNTIYF | TGTGCCAGCATTTTATCAGGGGGTTCCGGAAACACCATATATTTT
TRBJ2-7 | TRBV28 | . | TRBD1 | 14 | CASRPSDRAYEQYF | TGTGCCAGCAGACCCTCGGACAGGGCCTACGAGCAGTACTTC
TRBJ1-1 | TRBV6-5 | few | . | 15 | CASSPRTDMNTEAFF | TGTGCCAGCAGTCCACGGACAGACATGAACACTGAAGCTTTCTTT
TRBJ2-1 | TRBV28 | . | TRBD2 | 15 | CASGGGGSSYNEQFF | TGTGCCAGCGGCGGCGGGGGGAGCTCCTACAATGAGCAGTTCTTC
TRBJ1-6 | TRBV19 | . | . | 14 | CASSKDSDNSPLHF | TGTGCCAGTAGTAAGGACAGCGACAATTCACCCCTCCACTTT
TRBJ1-4 | TRBV5-5 | once | . | 16 | CASSAVIIGGDEKLFF | TGTGCCAGCAGCGCCGTCATTATTGGGGGGGATGAAAAACTGTTTTTT
TRBJ1-2 | TRBV5-1 | . | . | 13 | CASSSGADYGYTF | TGCGCCAGCAGCTCGGGAGCTGACTATGGCTACACCTTC
TRBJ1-5 | TRBV12-3/TRBV12-4 | . | . | 13 | CASSLNGEQPQHF | TGTGCCAGCAGTTTGAACGGGGAACAGCCCCAGCATTTT
TRBJ2-7 | TRBV6-2/TRBV6-3 | . | TRBD1 | 14 | CASSLRGTAYEQYF | TGTGCCAGCAGCCTAAGGGGGACAGCCTACGAGCAGTACTTC
TRBJ2-7 | TRBV7-3 | . | TRBD1 | 15 | CASSLTGTGGLEQYF | TGTGCCAGCAGCTTGACCGGGACAGGGGGCCTCGAGCAGTACTTC
TRBJ1-6 | TRBV27 | . | . | 15 | CASSSSGTPNSPLHF | TGTGCCAGCAGTTCATCCGGGACACCCAATTCACCCCTCCACTTT
TRBJ1-2 | TRBV28 | . | . | 13 | CASSSLGDYGYTF | TGTGCCAGCAGTTCGCTAGGGGACTATGGCTACACCTTC
TRBJ2-1 | TRBV4-2 | . | . | 13 | CASSQPQYNEQFF | TGTGCCAGCAGCCAACCACAGTACAATGAGCAGTTCTTC
TRBJ2-7 | TRBV24-1 | . | TRBD1 | 14 | CATSDRGQGNEQYF | TGTGCCACCAGTGACCGTGGACAGGGGAACGAGCAGTACTTC
TRBJ2-7 | TRBV7-9 | . | TRBD2 | 13 | CASRTSGTYEQYF | TGTGCCAGCCGGACTAGCGGAACCTACGAGCAGTACTTC
TRBJ2-3 | TRBV19 | . | . | 15 | CASSIPNRLTDTQYF | TGTGCCAGTAGTATCCCCAACAGGCTCACAGATACGCAGTATTTT
TRBJ1-1 | TRBV18 | . | TRBD1 | 15 | CASSPAGQSNTEAFF | TGTGCCAGCTCACCCGCGGGACAGTCGAACACTGAAGCTTTCTTT
TRBJ2-7 | TRBV9 | . | . | 16 | CASSVGGGPGPYEQYF | TGTGCCAGCAGCGTAGGGGGGGGGCCGGGGCCCTACGAGCAGTACTTC
TRBJ1-6 | TRBV19 | few | TRBD1 | 14 | CASSPTGGNSPLHF | TGTGCCAGTAGCCCTACAGGGGGTAATTCACCCCTCCACTTT
TRBJ1-4 | TRBV28 | . | TRBD1 | 14 | CASRILPGQGKLFF | TGTGCCAGCAGGATCCTCCCAGGACAGGGAAAACTGTTTTTT
TRBJ1-1 | TRBV5-4 | . | TRBD1 | 15 | CASSLQGDKNTEAFF | TGTGCCAGCAGCTTACAGGGGGATAAGAACACTGAAGCTTTCTTT
TRBJ2-3 | TRBV7-9 | . | TRBD2 | 17 | CASSEKAGGSSQDTQYF | TGTGCCAGCAGTGAGAAGGCGGGGGGATCCTCACAAGATACGCAGTATTTT
TRBJ2-7 | TRBV7-9 | . | . | 10 | CASGAGRQYF | TGTGCCAGTGGGGCGGGGAGACAGTACTTC
TRBJ1-1 | TRBV5-1 | . | TRBD1 | 14 | CASSLTGVNTEAFF | TGCGCCAGCAGCTTGACAGGGGTGAACACTGAAGCTTTCTTT
TRBJ1-2 | TRBV10-3 | once | . | 13 | CATTRAGDYGYTF | TGTGCCACCACGCGGGCTGGGGACTATGGCTACACCTTC
TRBJ1-2 | TRBV4-3 | . | TRBD1 | 16 | CASSQGTGAANYGYTF | TGCGCCAGCAGCCAAGGGACAGGGGCGGCTAACTATGGCTACACCTTC
TRBJ2-7 | TRBV2 | once | . | 16 | CASSEALPGTGNEQYF | TGTGCCAGCAGTGAAGCGCTCCCCGGTACAGGGAACGAGCAGTACTTC
TRBJ1-1 | TRBV7-8 | few | TRBD1 | 16 | CASSSWDRAEATEAFF | TGTGCCAGCAGCTCCTGGGACAGGGCGGAGGCCACTGAAGCTTTCTTT
TRBJ2-1 | TRBV3-1/TRBV3-2 | . | . | 18 | CASSQDSAGDNLYNEQFF | TGTGCCAGCAGCCAAGACTCGGCAGGGGACAACCTCTACAATGAGCAGTTCTTC